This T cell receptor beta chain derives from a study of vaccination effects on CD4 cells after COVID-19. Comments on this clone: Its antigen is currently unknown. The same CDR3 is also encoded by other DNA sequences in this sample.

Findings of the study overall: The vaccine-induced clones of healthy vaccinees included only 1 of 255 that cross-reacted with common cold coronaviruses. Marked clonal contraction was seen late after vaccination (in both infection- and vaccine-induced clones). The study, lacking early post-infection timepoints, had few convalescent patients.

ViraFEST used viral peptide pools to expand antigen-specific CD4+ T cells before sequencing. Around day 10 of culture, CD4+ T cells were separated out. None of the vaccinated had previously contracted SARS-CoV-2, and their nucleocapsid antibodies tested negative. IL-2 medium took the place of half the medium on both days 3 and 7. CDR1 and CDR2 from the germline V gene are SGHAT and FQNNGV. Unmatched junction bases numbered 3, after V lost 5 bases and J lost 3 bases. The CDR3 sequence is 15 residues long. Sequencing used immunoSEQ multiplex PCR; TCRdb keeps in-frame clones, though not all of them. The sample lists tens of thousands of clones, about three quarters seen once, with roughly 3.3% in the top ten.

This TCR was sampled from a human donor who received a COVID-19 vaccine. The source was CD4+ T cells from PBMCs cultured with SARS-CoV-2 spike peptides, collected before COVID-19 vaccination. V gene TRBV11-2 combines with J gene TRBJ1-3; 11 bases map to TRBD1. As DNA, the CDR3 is TGTGCCAGCAGCACCGGGACAGGGGGTGGAAACACCATATATTTT. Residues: CASSTGTGGGNTIYF.